The T cell receptor beta chain described here comes from a study of PD-1 blockade in classical Hodgkin lymphoma. The study's findings and limits: When set against healthy donors, newly diagnosed patients were reported to show lower baseline TCR diversity. While CD8+ TCR diversity did not rise significantly by C4D1, CD4+ TCR diversity did. Those achieving complete response showed baseline diversity like newly diagnosed patients.

The protocol was immunoSEQ multiplex PCR, while the TCRdb copy is restricted to in-frame clones and leaves out a portion. The table has about 43,000 clones, 65% to 85% seen once. Each patient relapsed following autologous stem cell transplantation, and prior brentuximab vedotin exposure differed. Complete response, partial response or progressive disease was each patient's best response. In this sample, this clone turned up a few times. As yet, its antigen is unknown. The CDR3 loop spans 16 amino acids. The junction had 10 bases not matched to a gene; V was cut back by 5 bases and J by 2 bases. CDR1 and CDR2 (germline): SGHVS, FQNEAQ.

This sample comprised peripheral blood mononuclear cells (PBMCs), obtained before the second cycle of nivolumab. The clonotype comes from a human donor with classical Hodgkin lymphoma. The chain uses TRBV7-8 and TRBJ2-3, with 7 nucleotides matching TRBD2. This chain's CDR3 is CASSDIIAGLTDTQYF. In nucleotides, the CDR3 is TGTGCCAGCAGCGACATTATAGCGGGCCTCACAGATACGCAGTATTTT.